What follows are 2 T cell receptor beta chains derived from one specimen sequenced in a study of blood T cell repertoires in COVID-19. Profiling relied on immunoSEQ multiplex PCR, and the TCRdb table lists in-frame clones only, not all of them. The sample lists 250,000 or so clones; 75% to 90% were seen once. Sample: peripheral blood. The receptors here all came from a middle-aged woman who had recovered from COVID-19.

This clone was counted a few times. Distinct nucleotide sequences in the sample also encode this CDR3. Here the CDR3 reads CASSFINEQFF. As DNA, the CDR3 is TGTGCCAGCAGTTTCATCAATGAGCAGTTCTTC. The chain combines TRBV12-3 or TRBV12-4 with TRBJ2-1, with D unclear. The CDR3 contains 11 residues. The V and J ends lost 3 bases and 6 bases respectively, with 3 bases between them.

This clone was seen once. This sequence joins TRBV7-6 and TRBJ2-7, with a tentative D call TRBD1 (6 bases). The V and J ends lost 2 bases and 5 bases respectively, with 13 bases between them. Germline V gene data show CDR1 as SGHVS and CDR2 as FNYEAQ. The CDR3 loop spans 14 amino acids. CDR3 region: CASSLTPRGDEQYF. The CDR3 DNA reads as TGTGCCAGCAGCTTAACGCCCAGGGGCGACGAGCAGTACTTC.